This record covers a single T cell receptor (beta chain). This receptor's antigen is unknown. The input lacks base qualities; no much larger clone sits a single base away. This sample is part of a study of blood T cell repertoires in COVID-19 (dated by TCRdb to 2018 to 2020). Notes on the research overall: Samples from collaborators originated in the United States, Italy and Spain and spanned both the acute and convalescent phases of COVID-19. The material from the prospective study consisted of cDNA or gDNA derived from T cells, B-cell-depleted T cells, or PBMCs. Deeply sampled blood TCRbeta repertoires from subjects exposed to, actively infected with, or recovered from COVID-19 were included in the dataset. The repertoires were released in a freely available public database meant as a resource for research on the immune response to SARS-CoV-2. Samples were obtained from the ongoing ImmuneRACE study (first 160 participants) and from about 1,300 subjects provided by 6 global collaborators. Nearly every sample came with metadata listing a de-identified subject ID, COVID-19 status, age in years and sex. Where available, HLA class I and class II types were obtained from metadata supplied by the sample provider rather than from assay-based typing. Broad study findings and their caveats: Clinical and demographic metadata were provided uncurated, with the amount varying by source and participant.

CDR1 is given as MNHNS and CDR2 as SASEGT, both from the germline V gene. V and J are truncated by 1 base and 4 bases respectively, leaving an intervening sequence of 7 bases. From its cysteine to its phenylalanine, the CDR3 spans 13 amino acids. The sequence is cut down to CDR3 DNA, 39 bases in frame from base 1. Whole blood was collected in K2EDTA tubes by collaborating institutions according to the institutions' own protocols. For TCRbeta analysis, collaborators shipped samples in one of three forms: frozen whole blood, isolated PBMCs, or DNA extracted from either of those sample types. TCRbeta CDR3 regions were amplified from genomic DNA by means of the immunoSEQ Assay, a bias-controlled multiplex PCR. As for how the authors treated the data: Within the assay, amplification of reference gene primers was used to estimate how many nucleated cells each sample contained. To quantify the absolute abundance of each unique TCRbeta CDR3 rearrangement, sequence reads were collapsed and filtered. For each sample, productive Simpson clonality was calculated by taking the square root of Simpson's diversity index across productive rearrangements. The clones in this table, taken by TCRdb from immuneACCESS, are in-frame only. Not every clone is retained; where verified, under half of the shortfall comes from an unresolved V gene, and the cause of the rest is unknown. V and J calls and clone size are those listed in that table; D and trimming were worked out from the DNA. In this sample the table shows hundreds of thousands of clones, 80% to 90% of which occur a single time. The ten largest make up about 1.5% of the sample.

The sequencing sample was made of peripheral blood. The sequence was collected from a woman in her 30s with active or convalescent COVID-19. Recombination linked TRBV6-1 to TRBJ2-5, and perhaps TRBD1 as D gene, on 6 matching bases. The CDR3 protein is CASSEGGRETQYF. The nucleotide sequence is TGTGCCAGCAGTGAAGGGGGGCGAGAGACCCAGTACTTC.